This T cell receptor (beta chain) was identified during a study of blood T cell repertoires in COVID-19. Whole-study context: Specimens from acute and convalescent COVID-19 originated in the United States, Italy and Spain. T cells, B-cell-depleted T cells, or PBMCs provided the cDNA or gDNA that served as material.

Source study methods: Amplification of reference gene primers provided the estimated nucleated cell counts. The table came from immunoSEQ multiplex PCR; TCRdb's copy has only in-frame clones and leaves some out. The D gene and trimming were derived from the DNA, and the V and J assignments and clone size from that table. The sample carries roughly 320,000 clones, around nine tenths recorded once. The sequence derives from a man aged 70 or older with acute or convalescent COVID-19. Sequences were obtained from peripheral blood.

CDR3 sequence: CASSPMFGTDLYSNQPQHF. CDR3 DNA: TGTGCCAGCAGTCCGATGTTCGGGACAGACCTTTATAGCAATCAGCCCCAGCATTTT. The V and J genes are TRBV28 and TRBJ1-5; 7 bases align to TRBD1. The junction had 16 bases not matched to a gene; V was cut back by 5 bases and J by 0 bases. Looked up from germline, CDR1 is MDHEN and CDR2 is SYDVKM. The CDR3 runs 19 residues. Drawing the rest from reference TRBV28 and TRBJ1-5, the complete variable domain is DVKVTQSSRYLVKRTGEKVFLECVQDMDHENMFWYRQDPGLGLRLIYFSYDVKMKEKGDIPEGYSVSREKKERFSLILESASTNQTSMYLCASSPMFGTDLYSNQPQHFGDGTRLSIL.